Listed here are 20 T cell receptor beta chains from one sample, sequenced in a study of blood T cell repertoires in COVID-19. The method was immunoSEQ multiplex PCR; TCRdb's version includes in-frame clones alone and lacks a portion of them. The repertoire holds a few hundred thousand clones, over 75% seen once, with over 1.5% in the top ten. Material for sequencing was PBMCs or T cells enriched from blood (not recorded which). These receptors were collected from a woman aged 40 to 50 who had recovered from COVID-19.

The chain carries TRBV29-1 and TRBJ1-2; 7 bases match TRBD1. With V trimmed by 4 bases and J by 7 bases, 9 bases remained unmatched. This CDR3 comprises 13 residues. The germline V gene encodes CDR1 SQVTM and CDR2 ANQGSEA. CDR3 residues: CSVVSGGLGGYTF. CDR3 coding DNA: TGCAGCGTTGTGTCAGGGGGACTAGGTGGCTACACCTTC.

DNA of the CDR3: TGTGCCAGCAGACCCGGGACAGTGACTAACTATGGCTACACCTTC. Protein: CASRPGTVTNYGYTF. The rearrangement uses TRBV27 and TRBJ1-2; 7 bases line up with TRBD1. The CDR3 length is 15 residues. The trim removed 6 bases at V and 0 bases at J, leaving 7 bases unmatched. The germline V gene encodes CDR1 MNHEY and CDR2 SMNVEV (reference sequence).

The gene calls are TRBV3-1 (or the pseudogene TRBV3-2) and TRBJ1-6; D possibly corresponds to TRBD1 (5 bases). The germline gives CDR1 LGHDT, CDR2 YNNKEL (reference sequence). Trimming shortened V by 3 bases and J by 10 bases, and 16 bases separated the two germline ends. This CDR3 is 15 amino acids long. This CDR3 reads CASSQTQGGRSPLHF. CDR3 coding DNA: TGTGCCAGCAGCCAGACTCAGGGTGGGCGCTCACCCCTCCACTTT.

The chain employs TRBV5-5 and TRBJ2-6, with unresolved D. Looked up from germline, CDR1 is SGHKS and CDR2 is YYEKEE (reference sequence). V gave up 1 base and J gave up 0 bases, with 2 bases separating them. The CDR3 is 14 amino acids. The CDR3 sequence is CASSLLSGANVLTF. As DNA, the CDR3 is TGTGCCAGCAGCTTGCTCTCTGGGGCCAACGTCCTGACTTTC. Drawing the rest from reference TRBV5-5 and TRBJ2-6, the complete variable domain is DAGVTQSPTHLIKTRGQQVTLRCSPISGHKSVSWYQQVLGQGPQFIFQYYEKEERGRGNFPDRFSARQFPNYSSELNVNALLLGDSALYLCASSLLSGANVLTFGAGSRLTVL.

The chain combines TRBV27 with TRBJ2-7, with TRBD1 as a possible D gene (6 bases). The germline gives CDR1 MNHEY, CDR2 SMNVEV (reference sequence). Between the trimmed V and J ends, which lost 2 bases and 2 bases, there was a span of 13 bases. This CDR3 region has 15 residues. CDR3 sequence: CASSLKWDITYEQYF. The CDR3 DNA reads TGTGCCAGCAGTTTAAAATGGGACATCACCTACGAGCAGTACTTC.

The chain recombines TRBV5-1 with TRBJ2-7; D is uncertain. The CDR3 spans 12 residues. Per the germline V gene, CDR1 is SGHRS and CDR2 is YFSETQ. V was cut by 0 bases and J by 6 bases, with 7 bases left in between. The chain's CDR3 is CASSLDFSEQYF. The CDR3, as DNA: TGCGCCAGCAGCTTGGACTTTAGCGAGCAGTACTTC. Supplemented by reference TRBV5-1 and TRBJ2-7, the full variable domain reads KAGVTQTPRYLIKTRGQQVTLSCSPISGHRSVSWYQQTPGQGLQFLFEYFSETQRNKGNFPGRFSGRQFSNSRSEMNVSTLELGDSALYLCASSLDFSEQYFGPGTRLTVT.

The chain is built from TRBV5-6 and TRBJ2-7; the D gene is possibly TRBD1 (6 bases). Trimming removed 5 bases at V and 3 bases at J, with 18 bases between. Germline assignment: CDR1 SGHDT and CDR2 YYEEEE. The CDR3 is 15 amino acids. The CDR3 is CASRKTPGHLYEQYF. CDR3 coding DNA: TGTGCCAGCAGAAAGACCCCGGGACACCTCTACGAGCAGTACTTC.

The rearrangement joins TRBV29-1 to TRBJ1-4, with D uncertain. Germline V gene lookup returns CDR1 SQVTM and CDR2 ANQGSEA. V gave up 6 bases and J gave up 0 bases, with 17 bases separating them. The CDR3 has 16 amino acids. CDR3 in DNA: TGCAGCGTGAGCGACTTAGACTGGGCAACTAATGAAAAACTGTTTTTT. Encoded protein: CSVSDLDWATNEKLFF.

The V call is TRBV10-2, the J call TRBJ2-3; possible D gene TRBD1, 6 bases. Trimming removed 7 bases at V and 1 base at J, with 9 bases between. The germline V gene encodes CDR1 WSHSY and CDR2 SAAADI. This CDR3 is built from 13 residues. The CDR3 DNA reads TGCGCCAGCAAAAGGACAGGCACAGATACGCAGTATTTT. Protein product: CASKRTGTDTQYF.

This sequence joins TRBV19 and TRBJ1-2; 11 bases agree with TRBD1. Trimming removed 6 bases from V and 7 bases from J; junction bases left unmatched: 4. CDR3 length: 13 amino acids. The germline CDR1 and CDR2 sequences are LNHDA and SQIVND (reference sequence). The CDR3 is CASRRTGGSGYTF. CDR3 sequence (DNA): TGTGCCAGTAGGAGGACAGGGGGCTCTGGCTACACCTTC.

This clone was seen more than once but under ten times. The chain uses TRBV4-1 and TRBJ1-2; no clear D gene. This CDR3 spans 18 amino acids. Trimming took off 0 bases at V and 1 base at J, with 18 bases between the two ends. Germline CDR1 reads MGHRA; CDR2 reads YSYEKL. Here the CDR3 reads CASSQDIGAGGLNYGYTF. The CDR3, as DNA: TGCGCCAGCAGCCAAGATATCGGAGCAGGCGGGCTTAACTATGGCTACACCTTC.

The chain links TRBV3-1 (or the pseudogene TRBV3-2) to TRBJ1-2; D might be TRBD1 (5 bases). Trimming pared 0 bases from V and 4 bases from J, leaving 15 bases between. The CDR3 is 16 amino acids. Germline values: CDR1 LGHDT, CDR2 YNNKEL (reference sequence). CDR3 sequence (DNA): TGTGCCAGCAGCCAAGATTCAGGGTCGACGGGCTATGGCTACACCTTC. Encoded protein: CASSQDSGSTGYGYTF.

This clone was seen only once. The genes are TRBV3-1 (or the pseudogene TRBV3-2) and TRBJ2-2; perhaps TRBD1 as D (6 bases). Trimming left V 4 bases short and J 0 bases short, with 9 bases between. This CDR3 is built from 15 residues. Per the germline V gene, CDR1 is LGHDT and CDR2 is YNNKEL (reference sequence). The CDR3 loop reads CASSPGTTNTGELFF. The CDR3 nucleotides are TGTGCCAGCAGCCCCGGGACAACGAACACCGGGGAGCTGTTTTTT.

In the case of this clone: The same CDR3 also results from other DNA sequences found in this sample. The rearrangement joins TRBV7-2 to TRBJ2-1; the match to TRBD2 covers 10 bases. The J segment lost 7 bases and the V segment lost 3 bases, leaving 6 bases of the junction unmatched. Germline V gene data show CDR1 as SGHTA and CDR2 as FQGNSA. This CDR3 has 15 residues. The CDR3 DNA reads TGTGCCAGCAGCTTGAGCGGGAGGGCCGGGAATGAGCAGTTCTTC. Protein: CASSLSGRAGNEQFF.

The V gene is TRBV4-1, the J gene TRBJ2-1, with D perhaps TRBD2 (5 bases). The germline V gene encodes CDR1 MGHRA and CDR2 YSYEKL. V lost 2 bases and J lost 4, with 9 bases in between. The CDR3 is 14 amino acids. The CDR3 nucleotides are TGCGCCAGCAGCCAACCGACGGGATACAATGAGCAGTTCTTC. Its translation is CASSQPTGYNEQFF.

This clone was seen only once. The V gene is TRBV2, the J gene TRBJ2-5, with TRBD2 identical over 11 bases. Trimming removed 6 bases from V and 5 bases from J; junction bases left unmatched: 8. CDR1 and CDR2 from the germline V gene are SNHLY and FYNNEI. The CDR3 loop spans 15 amino acids. CDR3 sequence (DNA): TGTGCCAGCAGAGGTCTAGCGGGAGGAGGGGAGACCCAGTACTTC. Translated, it gives CASRGLAGGGETQYF.

The chain recombines TRBV21-1 with TRBJ2-4; the D call in the table, TRBD2, was not verified against the DNA. TRBV21-1 constitutes a pseudogene. The CDR3 has 16 residues. CDR3 sequence (DNA): TGTGCCAGCAGCAAAGCGCATTTCGGGGATTTAGACATTCAGTACTTC. Translating gives CASSKAHFGDLDIQYF.

The chain carries TRBV6-5 and TRBJ2-3; D may be TRBD1 (5 bases). Per germline, CDR1 MNHEY and CDR2 SVGAGI. Trimming shortened V by 4 bases and J by 2 bases, and 13 bases separated the two germline ends. The CDR3 has 15 residues. CDR3: CASSSDSWYTDTQYF. In DNA form, the CDR3 reads TGTGCCAGCAGTTCCGACAGTTGGTACACAGATACGCAGTATTTT.

The chain joins TRBV7-2 to TRBJ1-1, with 8 bases fitting TRBD1. There are 15 residues in the CDR3. The germline V gene has CDR1 SGHTA and CDR2 FQGNSA. The V segment lost 4 bases and the J segment 4 bases; nucleotides outside the gene matches: 8. This CDR3 reads CASSSFNTGGTEAFF. DNA for the CDR3: TGTGCCAGCAGCTCATTTAATACAGGGGGCACTGAAGCTTTCTTT.

The chain recombines TRBV5-1 with TRBJ2-7; TRBD2 matches 10 bases. CDR3 length: 16 amino acids. The V and J ends lost 0 bases and 0 bases, in that order; junction bases with no gene match: 3. In germline, CDR1 is SGHRS, CDR2 YFSETQ. The CDR3 reads CASSLAASGSSYEQYF. The CDR3 DNA reads TGCGCCAGCAGCTTGGCGGCTAGCGGGAGCTCCTACGAGCAGTACTTC.